This TCR beta chain was identified during a study of blood T cell repertoires in COVID-19. Trimming removed 1 base from V and 8 bases from J, with 18 bases in between. The CDR3 loop spans 16 amino acids. CDR1 and CDR2 (germline): SGHTA, FQGNSA. Method: immunoSEQ multiplex PCR; TCRdb's copy keeps in-frame clones and lacks some. The table records tens of thousands of clones, around 79% of them present only once. This clone was counted a single time. The material sequenced was peripheral blood. The chain has TRBV7-2 and TRBJ2-1, with D perhaps matching TRBD2 (6 bases). This clonotype was obtained from a woman at least 80 years old with active or convalescent COVID-19. The CDR3 DNA sequence: TGTGCCAGCAGCTTAGGTAGAGGAGGGGCTTATGATGAGCAGTTCTTC. Translated: CASSLGRGGAYDEQFF. The variable domain in full, with the rest retrieved from reference TRBV7-2 and TRBJ2-1, is GAGVSQSPSNKVTEKGKDVELRCDPISGHTALYWYRQSLGQGLEFLIYFQGNSAPDKSGLPSDRFSAERTGGSVSTLTIQRTQQEDSAVYLCASSLGRGGAYDEQFFGPGTRLTVL.